Sequencing of this TCR beta chain was carried out in a study of T-cell memory formation after mild COVID-19. Looking at the study overall: The study found TCR clusters largely donor specific. Study-wide results and limits: Clones that got smaller from day 15 to 85 had even CD4/CD8, while clones growing later tipped toward CD4+.

This CDR3 region has 14 residues. Trimming left V 5 bases short and J 0 bases short, with 7 bases between. Germline V gene lookup returns CDR1 SGHTA and CDR2 FQGTGA. A note on this clonotype: What it recognizes is unknown.

Constant-segment-primed 5'RACE gave TCR alpha and TCR beta cDNA libraries with sample barcodes and UMIs. Via MiXCR, TCRdb re-called the 5' RACE reads, giving one row per CDR3 protein. This table holds about 400,000 distinct CDR3 sequences, around 14% found once. The chain employs TRBV7-3 and TRBJ2-2, with no clear D. This TCR was sampled from a man between 18 and 29 years old who had mild COVID-19 (a few samples of this study predate the infection). Cell type and time point are not known. Sequencing input: PBMCs or a T cell subset sorted from them (not recorded which). The DNA for the CDR3 is TGTGCCAGCAGCCCGATTTCGAACACCGGGGAGCTGTTTTTT. Translation gives CASSPISNTGELFF.